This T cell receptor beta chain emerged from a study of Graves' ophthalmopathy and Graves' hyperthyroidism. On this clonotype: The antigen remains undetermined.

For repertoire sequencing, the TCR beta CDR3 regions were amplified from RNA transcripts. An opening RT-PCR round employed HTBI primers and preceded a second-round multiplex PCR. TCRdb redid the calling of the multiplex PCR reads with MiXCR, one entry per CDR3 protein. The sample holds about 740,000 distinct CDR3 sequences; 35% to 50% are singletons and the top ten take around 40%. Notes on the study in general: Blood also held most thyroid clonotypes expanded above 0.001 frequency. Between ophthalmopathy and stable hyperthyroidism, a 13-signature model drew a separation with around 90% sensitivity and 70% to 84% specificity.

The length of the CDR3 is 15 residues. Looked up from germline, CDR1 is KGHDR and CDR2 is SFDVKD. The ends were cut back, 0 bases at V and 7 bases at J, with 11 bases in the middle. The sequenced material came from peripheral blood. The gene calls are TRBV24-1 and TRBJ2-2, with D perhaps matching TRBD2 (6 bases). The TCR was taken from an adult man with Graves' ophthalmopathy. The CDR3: CATSDLGTSFGELFF. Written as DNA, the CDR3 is TGTGCCACCAGTGATTTGGGGACTTCATTCGGGGAGCTGTTTTTT.